The clone carrying this T cell receptor beta chain showed up just a few times. Its antigen remains unknown. The data are from a study of blood T cells in healthy people across ages. Study-level results: Lack of knowledge of donor CMV status possibly confounded expanded clonotype changes. Higher diversity, along with more naive CD4+ cells, distinguished long-lived donors from aged donors.

Healthy Caucasians from Russia aged about 6 to 100 served as donors. Together with a sample-barcoded 5' primer, a J-beta primer mix was included in a second PCR lasting about 7 to 11 cycles. MiXCR was run by TCRdb on the 5' RACE reads, yielding one entry per CDR3 protein. Counted here are about 970,000 distinct CDR3 sequences, just over 50% occurring once; the ten biggest clones make up about 21%. Sequencing used blood. The clonotype comes from a woman aged 55-69 years in good health.

This CDR3 is CASSLAGTSGYQFF. As DNA, the CDR3 is TGTGCCAGCAGCTTAGCAGGGACTAGCGGGTATCAGTTCTTC. This chain joins TRBV11-1 and TRBJ2-1, with 12 bases fitting TRBD2. CDR3 length: 14 amino acids. V lost 0 bases, J lost 13 bases, and 4 bases stayed unmatched. Germline V gene sequence: CDR1 SGHAT, CDR2 FQDESV (reference sequence). Together with reference TRBV11-1 and TRBJ2-1, the CDR3 gives the full variable domain: EAEVAQSPRYKITEKSQAVAFWCDPISGHATLYWYRQILGQGPELLVQFQDESVVDDSQLPKDRFSAERLKGVDSTLKIQPAELGDSAMYLCASSLAGTSGYQFFGPGTRLTVL.